Listed here is a single T cell receptor (beta chain). Its antigen remains unidentified. The V gene lost 7 bases and the J gene lost 0 bases, with 11 bases spanning the gap. The germline CDR1 and CDR2 sequences are ENHRY and SYGVKD. This CDR3 region has 14 residues. Only in-frame clones appear in the TCRdb table, and some are missing; sequencing was by immunoSEQ multiplex PCR. The sample lists tens of thousands of clones, 71% occurring once. This sample is drawn from a study of PD-1 blockade in classical Hodgkin lymphoma. Each patient's relapse followed autologous stem cell transplantation, and brentuximab vedotin exposure varied. Best response was recorded as complete response, partial response or progressive disease. The study, taken as a whole, reports: Excluded were patients who started nivolumab under 1 year after ASCT, a group that had lower diversity. Causes of the repertoire differences remain undefined, possibly disease activity or prior therapy.

This chain uses TRBV10-3 with TRBJ2-3, with D perhaps TRBD1 (5 bases). The TCR was taken from a human donor with classical Hodgkin lymphoma. Here the sequenced sample was peripheral blood mononuclear cells (PBMCs), taken at baseline. DNA for the CDR3: TGTGCCATCAAGGACATTACTAGCACAGATACGCAGTATTTT. It translates to CAIKDITSTDTQYF.